The sequence of this T cell receptor beta chain was determined in a study of shared clonotypes between healthy human individuals (TCRdb year 2020). Context from the whole study: Two women and a few men aged 18 to 49 years were included in the cohort. To increase sequencing depth and limit assay-specific biases, different laboratories used diverse techniques to prepare libraries and sequence TCR repertoires. Per donor, leukapheresis produced somewhere between about 0.94 and 8.9 billion PBMCs. Blood TCR repertoires of five healthy adults were deeply sequenced to estimate repertoire size and the extent of clonotype sharing between individuals. What the study reported, not specific to this receptor: The genetic and exposure-history diversity represented was limited by the small number of donors. Pairwise subsampling indicated that sequencing depth was expected to affect the degree of clonotype sharing among donors. Sampling was restricted to blood, and TCR repertoires in tissue are likely to differ from TCR repertoires in blood.

Using the deep immunoSEQ assay, multiplex PCR amplified TCR CDR3 regions from genomic DNA. Extracted genomic DNA from each cell subset was spread evenly across all wells of several immunoSEQ 96-well plates, with each plate serving as a replicate. For unsorted PBMC, roughly 330 ng of genomic DNA, equivalent to 25,000 to 35,000 T cell genomes, went into each replicate PCR. Ten immunoSEQ deep assay plates were used to sequence the unsorted PBMC genomic DNA. Purified libraries were measured with a Qubit 3.0 fluorometer, size-checked on a Bioanalyzer 2100, and measured again with the KAPA Library Quantification kit. Every immunoSEQ 96-well plate was sequenced on a dedicated single-read 150-cycle Illumina NextSeq 550 flow cell. The authors' analysis ran thus. The immunoSEQ output contained only junctional sequences without quality scores, so filtering could not match that applied to full-length reads. To assign V/J genes and CDR3, sequences were annotated against IMGT germline references using PyIR, a Python wrapper for IgBLAST v1.9. Reads were removed for weak V/J assignments (E-value above 1e-6), missing CDR3, stop codons, out-of-frame junctions, or ambiguous translated residues. V3J clonotypes were defined as sequences sharing the same inferred V gene, J gene, and CDR3 amino acid sequence. To compute the percentage overlap between repertoires, the number of shared unique clonotypes was divided by the size of the smaller repertoire. Repertoire richness was assessed with RTK rarefaction, the Chao1 estimator, and Recon v2.1 estimates of unobserved clonotypes. Here the immuneACCESS table is served through TCRdb, limited to in-frame sequences with V and J called. Missing clones are a known gap in these copies; in checked studies unresolved V genes cover under half, and the rest lacks a known reason. That table gives V, J and clone size, and the DNA gave D and trimming. In all, the sample holds some 500,000 clones, and around 79% of those were seen once. Approximately 12% of the sample lies in the top ten.

Donors were healthy HIV-negative adults with no recently reported acute infections or vaccinations. All donors were Caucasian adults living in Nashville, Tennessee, USA. For unsorted samples, tens of millions of PBMCs were counted and genomic DNA was extracted with the QIAamp DNA Blood Mini kit. Blood was obtained by leukapheresis, after which PBMCs were separated by Ficoll-Histopaque density gradient centrifugation and cryopreserved in liquid nitrogen vapor phase. Details on this clone: The specificity of this receptor is unknown. Qualities for individual bases were not recorded, and no much larger clone is one base off.

CDR1 is given as SGHTA and CDR2 as FQGTGA, both from the germline V gene. Counted from cysteine to phenylalanine, this CDR3 has 15 amino acids. Left in the record is the CDR3 DNA by itself, 45 bases read in frame from the first base. V has 5 bases trimmed and J has 12 bases trimmed; junction bases matching no gene number 8. Recombination linked TRBV7-3 to TRBJ2-1; 15 nucleotides in the junction match TRBD2. This TCR derives from a woman aged 35 to 49 in good health. Some clones in this sample may be carry-over from other donors' samples. Material: PBMCs. The nucleotides are TGTGCCAGCAGCCCCGGACTAGCGGGAGGGGTGAGGCAGTTCTTC. This translates into CASSPGLAGGVRQFF.